These 9 T cell receptor beta chains were sequenced from one sample in a study of OX40 agonist ivuxolimab in advanced cancers. The assay was immunoSEQ multiplex PCR, and TCRdb's table has in-frame clones only and misses some. The sample lists about 60,000 clones, 75% to 90% occurring once. Specimen: CD4+ or CD8+ T cells sorted from blood, collected in a trial of the OX40 agonist ivuxolimab. The receptors shown here come from an adult with an advanced solid tumor such as melanoma, head and neck, liver or kidney cancer.

The V and J genes are TRBV4-1 and TRBJ1-2; 8 bases fit TRBD1. Trimming removed 3 bases from V and 5 bases from J; junction bases left unmatched: 8. CDR3 size: 15 residues. Germline V gene lookup returns CDR1 MGHRA and CDR2 YSYEKL. The CDR3 sequence: CASSHPGQGRYGYTF. The CDR3 region has the DNA TGCGCCAGCAGCCACCCTGGACAGGGACGGTATGGCTACACCTTC.

This chain uses TRBV14 with TRBJ2-1; TRBD1 agrees at 8 bases. CDR3 length equals 17 residues. V dropped 4 bases and J dropped 4; count of bases not matched to a gene: 12. Germline CDR1 SGHDN, CDR2 FVKESK. CDR3 sequence reads: CASSPRTGSNLYNEQFF. Written as DNA, the CDR3 is TGTGCCAGCAGCCCGCGGACAGGGAGTAATCTATACAATGAGCAGTTCTTC.

V gene TRBV28 combines with J gene TRBJ2-1; D might be TRBD1 or TRBD2, each matching 6 bases. Per germline, CDR1 MDHEN and CDR2 SYDVKM. The CDR3 is 13 amino acids. Trimming removed 5 bases at V and 7 bases at J, with 12 bases between. CDR3 in DNA: TGTGCCAGCAGTGAACAGGGAGGTAATGAGCAGTTCTTC. It codes for CASSEQGGNEQFF.

This chain connects TRBV19 to TRBJ1-1, with 8 bases lining up with TRBD1. This CDR3 has 15 amino acids. After removal of 3 bases from V and 1 base from J, the junction contained 4 bases not matched to a gene. CDR1 is LNHDA, CDR2 SQIVND, per germline (reference sequence). CDR3 in amino acids: CASSITGTGNTEAFF. In DNA, the CDR3 is TGTGCCAGTAGTATCACCGGGACAGGGAACACTGAAGCTTTCTTT.

The chain joins TRBV18 to TRBJ2-3; D remains unclear. Trimming cost V 6 bases and J 5 bases, with 12 bases left between them. The CDR3 totals 13 residues. Germline V lookup: CDR1 KGHSH, CDR2 LQKENI. CDR3 residues: CASSPSGRDTQYF. The CDR3 DNA reads TGTGCCAGCTCGCCGTCAGGAAGAGATACGCAGTATTTT.

This rearrangement joins TRBV7-2 to TRBJ2-2; D could derive from TRBD1 or TRBD2 (6 bases each). In germline, CDR1 is SGHTA, CDR2 FQGNSA. The V and J ends lost 5 bases and 6 bases respectively, with 16 bases between them. This CDR3 has 15 amino acids. CDR3 coding DNA: TGTGCCAGCAGCCCCTTCGGGGGCGTCGCCGGGGAGCTGTTTTTT. Its protein product is CASSPFGGVAGELFF.

J is TRBJ2-1 and V is TRBV28; D remains unclear. The length of the CDR3 is 11 residues. The V gene lost 7 bases and the J gene lost 5 bases, with 6 bases spanning the gap. CDR1 and CDR2 from the germline V gene are MDHEN and SYDVKM. The CDR3 DNA reads as TGTGCCAGCAACGAAAACAATGAGCAGTTCTTC. It codes for CASNENNEQFF.

This clone appeared a few times. The V call is TRBV28, the J call TRBJ1-5, with 7 bases lining up with TRBD1. V trimming: 6 bases; J trimming: 8 bases; junction bases outside the gene matches: 4. The V gene's germline CDR1 is MDHEN and CDR2 SYDVKM. CDR3 length equals 12 residues. CDR3 nucleotide sequence: TGTGCCAGCAGCAACAGGGGCGAGCCCCAGCATTTT. Residues: CASSNRGEPQHF.

The chain uses TRBV7-2 and TRBJ2-7, with D perhaps assigned TRBD1 or TRBD2 (5 bases each). The CDR3 has 14 residues. Germline V gene data show CDR1 as SGHTA and CDR2 as FQGNSA. The V gene lost 5 bases and the J gene lost 6 bases, with 17 bases spanning the gap. The CDR3 region is CASSPVVLGTEQYF. In DNA form, the CDR3 reads TGTGCCAGCAGCCCTGTGGTCTTGGGGACCGAGCAGTACTTC. The full variable domain, rest sourced from reference TRBV7-2 and TRBJ2-7, is GAGVSQSPSNKVTEKGKDVELRCDPISGHTALYWYRQSLGQGLEFLIYFQGNSAPDKSGLPSDRFSAERTGGSVSTLTIQRTQQEDSAVYLCASSPVVLGTEQYFGPGTRLTVT.